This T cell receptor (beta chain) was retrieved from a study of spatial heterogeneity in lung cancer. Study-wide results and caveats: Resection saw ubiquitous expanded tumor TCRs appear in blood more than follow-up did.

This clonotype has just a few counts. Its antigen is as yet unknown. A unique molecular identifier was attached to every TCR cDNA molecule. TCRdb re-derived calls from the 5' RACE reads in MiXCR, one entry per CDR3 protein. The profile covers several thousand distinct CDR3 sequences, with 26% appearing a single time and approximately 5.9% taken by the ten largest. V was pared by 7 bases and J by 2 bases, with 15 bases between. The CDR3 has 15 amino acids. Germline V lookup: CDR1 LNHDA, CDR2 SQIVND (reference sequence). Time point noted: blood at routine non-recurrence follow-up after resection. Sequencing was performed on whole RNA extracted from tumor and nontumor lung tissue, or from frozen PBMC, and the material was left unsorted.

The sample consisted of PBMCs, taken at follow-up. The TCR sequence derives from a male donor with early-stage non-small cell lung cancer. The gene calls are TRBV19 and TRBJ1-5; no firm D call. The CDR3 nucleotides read TGTGCCAGTACCGACGGACCGTCTGGCAATCAGCCCCAGCATTTT. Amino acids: CASTDGPSGNQPQHF.